The sample holds a few counts of the clone carrying this T cell receptor (beta chain). Its matching antigen is unknown. These data come from a study of regulatory T cells in long-lasting Graves disease. Study-wide results and caveats: Small numbers of samples may have cut accuracy. There were preferences for TRBV28, TRBJ1-2 and TRBJ2-5 in persistent disease.

Germline V lookup: CDR1 SGHTA, CDR2 FQGTGA. The CDR3 covers 14 residues. The V segment lost 10 bases and the J segment 1 base; nucleotides outside the gene matches: 5. Both iRepertoire HTBI primers and Arm-PCR of CDR3 regions were used to build the TCR beta libraries. Original data processing: Identification across samples found about 65 TRBV and fewer than 15 TRBJ segments. One entry per CDR3 protein, called by TCRdb with MiXCR from the multiplex PCR reads. The authors' filters were not applied to this entry. The sample consists of more than 300,000 distinct CDR3 sequences, approximately 25% of them appearing once. As to time point: persistent/refractory GD, antithyroid drugs over 5 years with positive TRAb. With RNA extracted from PBMCs as input, the TCR library was made.

The starting material was peripheral blood mononuclear cells (PBMCs), obtained when the disease was refractory, from a patient treated with antithyroid drugs. The chain joins TRBV7-3 to TRBJ2-2, with TRBD1 matching 8 bases. This clonotype originated in a woman between 40 and 55 years old with Graves disease. CDR3 amino acids: CATSGQGNTGELFF. In nucleotides, the CDR3 is TGTGCCACCTCTGGACAGGGGAACACCGGGGAGCTGTTTTTT.